The 3 T cell receptor beta chains reported below all come from one sample, sequenced in a study of T cell responses to AZD1222 COVID-19 vaccine. Only in-frame clones appear in the TCRdb table, and some are missing; sequencing was by immunoSEQ multiplex PCR. The data show roughly 72,000 clones, roughly 85% seen once. Source: peripheral blood, taken on day 0 of AZD1222 vaccination. These receptors came from an adult in good health.

The rearrangement joins TRBV29-1 to TRBJ2-5; D gene unclear. Germline CDR1 is SQVTM and CDR2 is ANQGSEA. The ends were cut back, 3 bases at V and 4 bases at J, with 12 bases in the middle. The CDR3 covers 13 residues. The CDR3 loop is CSVEAGLGETQYF. The CDR3 DNA reads as TGCAGCGTTGAGGCAGGCCTAGGAGAGACCCAGTACTTC.

V gene TRBV12-3 or TRBV12-4 combines with J gene TRBJ1-6; tentative D call: TRBD1 (6 bases). This CDR3 has 13 amino acids. Trimming shortened V by 10 bases and J by 5 bases, and 12 bases separated the two germline ends. The chain's CDR3 is CATKQGNNSPLHF. The CDR3 DNA reads TGTGCCACAAAACAGGGAAATAATTCACCCCTCCACTTT.

This sequence joins TRBV27 and TRBJ2-7; D gene unclear. CDR3 size: 14 residues. Germline V gives CDR1 MNHEY, CDR2 SMNVEV (reference sequence). V gave up 4 bases and J gave up 3 bases, with 13 bases separating them. Written as DNA, the CDR3 is TGTGCCAGCAGTTCCTCCCAGGACGGCTACGAGCAGTACTTC. Amino acids: CASSSSQDGYEQYF.